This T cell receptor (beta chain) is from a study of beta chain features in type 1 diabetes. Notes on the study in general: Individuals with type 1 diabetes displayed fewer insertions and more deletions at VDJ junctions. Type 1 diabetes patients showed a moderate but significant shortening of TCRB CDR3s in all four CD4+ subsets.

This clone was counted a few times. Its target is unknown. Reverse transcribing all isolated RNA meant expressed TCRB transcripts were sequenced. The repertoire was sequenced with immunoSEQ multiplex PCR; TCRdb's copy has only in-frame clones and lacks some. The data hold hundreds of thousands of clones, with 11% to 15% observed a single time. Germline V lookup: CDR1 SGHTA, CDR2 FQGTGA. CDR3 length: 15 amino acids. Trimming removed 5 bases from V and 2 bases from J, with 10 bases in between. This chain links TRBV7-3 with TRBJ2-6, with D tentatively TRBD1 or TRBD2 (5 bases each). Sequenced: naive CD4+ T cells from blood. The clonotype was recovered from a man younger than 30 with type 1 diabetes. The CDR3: CASSPQEAGANVLTF. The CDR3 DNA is TGTGCCAGCAGCCCACAGGAGGCTGGGGCCAACGTCCTGACTTTC.